Each of the 6 T cell receptor beta chains below was sequenced from the same sample in a study of glioma-infiltrating T cells. TCR alpha and beta CDR3 regions were amplified from RNA using iRepertoire nested multiplex PCR. A single record per CDR3 protein comes from TCRdb applying MiXCR to the multiplex PCR reads. The sample includes about 130,000 distinct CDR3 sequences, approximately 26% of them seen just once. Material for sequencing was glioma tissue, nonneoplastic brain tissue, or PBMCs (not recorded which). Receptors originate from a human donor with low-grade glioma or glioblastoma, undergoing nonglioma brain surgery, or in good health (not recorded which).

This clonotype was counted ten times or more. This sequence joins TRBV12-3 or TRBV12-4 and TRBJ1-1; tentatively, D is TRBD1 (5 bases). The CDR3 is 14 residues long. V lost 7 bases to trimming and J lost 1 base, with 13 bases between them. CDR3 coding DNA: TGTGCCAGCACTCGAGGGGTAGCGAACACTGAAGCTTTCTTT. Protein sequence: CASTRGVANTEAFF.

The sample holds many counts of this clonotype. The V call is TRBV27, the J call TRBJ2-1; D remains unclear. The V end was cut by 2 bases, the J end by 0 bases, with 11 bases between. The CDR3 runs to 16 residues. CDR1 is MNHEY, CDR2 SMNVEV, per germline (reference sequence). The CDR3 region has the DNA TGTGCCAGCAGTTTAATCACCACGAGCTCCTACAATGAGCAGTTCTTC. Its protein product is CASSLITTSSYNEQFF.

This sequence joins TRBV12-5 and TRBJ1-1, with no clear D. The CDR3 consists of 13 residues. Between the trimmed V and J ends, which lost 1 base and 2 bases, there was a span of 5 bases. Germline values: CDR1 LGHNT, CDR2 FRNRAP. CDR3 nucleotide sequence: TGTGCTAGTGGTTTGGAGCCCAACACTGAAGCTTTCTTT. Translated, it gives CASGLEPNTEAFF.

The V gene is TRBV7-2, the J gene TRBJ2-2, with 9 nucleotides matching TRBD2. The CDR3 is 16 amino acids. V shed 4 bases, J shed 0 bases, and the junction held 3 bases outside the gene matches. The germline CDR1 and CDR2 sequences are SGHTA and FQGNSA. CDR3: CASSYSGGPNTGELFF. CDR3 in DNA: TGTGCCAGCAGCTATAGCGGGGGCCCGAACACCGGGGAGCTGTTTTTT.

The chain links TRBV20-1 to TRBJ2-7; D is undetermined. Germline CDR1 reads DFQATT; CDR2 reads SNEGSKA (reference sequence). Trimming left V 4 bases short and J 3 bases short, with 13 bases between. The CDR3 contains 13 residues. The CDR3 DNA sequence: TGCAGTGCTACCTCTACCGGCAGCTACGAGCAGTACGTC. This gives the protein CSATSTGSYEQYV.

This chain joins TRBV7-6 and TRBJ2-1, with unresolved D. V gave up 0 bases and J gave up 8 bases, with 8 bases separating them. This CDR3 is built from 13 residues. Germline V CDR1 and CDR2: SGHVS, FNYEAQ. CDR3 amino acids: CASSLASSYEQFF. CDR3 coding DNA: TGTGCCAGCAGCTTAGCTAGCAGCTATGAGCAGTTCTTC.